The 22 T cell receptor beta chains below all came from one sample that was sequenced in a study of Ad26.COV2.S vaccination and SARS-CoV-2 variants. Profiled with immunoSEQ multiplex PCR; TCRdb holds only in-frame clones, not every one. The sample includes a few hundred thousand clones, roughly 88% of them seen just once. Treatment here: 19 received Ad26.COV2.S at low or high dose, single or two shots; five or six received placebo; per-sample allocation not given. Day 63 following the first vaccine or placebo injection was when the samples were taken. The sequenced sample was peripheral blood, obtained in a trial of Ad26.COV2.S vaccine versus placebo. The receptors were gathered from a person between 18 and 65 years old who received the Ad26.COV2.S COVID-19 vaccine or a placebo.

This clone has more than one count but fewer than ten. The chain is built from TRBV4-1 and TRBJ1-6; 7 bases map to TRBD1. J lost 9 bases, V lost 4 bases, and 15 bases had no gene match. Looked up from germline, CDR1 is MGHRA and CDR2 is YSYEKL. The CDR3 extends over 17 amino acids. The CDR3, as DNA: TGCGCCAGCAGCCTAGATCCGGGACAGTACTTTGTTTCACCCCTCCACTTT. This codes for CASSLDPGQYFVSPLHF.

This clone was counted a few times. V and J are TRBV28 and TRBJ2-7; 8 bases are shared with TRBD1. Per the germline V gene, CDR1 is MDHEN and CDR2 is SYDVKM. CDR3 length: 15 amino acids. The V segment lost 1 base and the J segment 1 base; nucleotides outside the gene matches: 3. The CDR3 bases are TGTGCCAGCAGTTTATTACAGGGGGGTTCCTACGAGCAGTACTTC. It codes for CASSLLQGGSYEQYF. Filled out from reference TRBV28 and TRBJ2-7, the complete variable domain reads DVKVTQSSRYLVKRTGEKVFLECVQDMDHENMFWYRQDPGLGLRLIYFSYDVKMKEKGDIPEGYSVSREKKERFSLILESASTNQTSMYLCASSLLQGGSYEQYFGPGTRLTVT.

The gene calls are TRBV6-2 or TRBV6-3 and TRBJ1-2; D is ambiguous. This CDR3 region has 16 residues. Germline V CDR1 and CDR2: MNHEY, SVGEGT. V lost 0 bases and J 2 bases, leaving 13 bases between the germline ends. CDR3 in DNA: TGTGCCAGCAGTTACTCTCCCGGTAACCAAAACTATGGCTACACCTTC. Protein product: CASSYSPGNQNYGYTF.

In regard to this clone: The same CDR3 arises from other DNA sequences in this sample as well. The chain is built from TRBV7-2 and TRBJ2-5; D is undetermined. V shed 5 bases and J shed 1 base, with 2 bases lying between them. The CDR3 has 11 residues. Germline V gene data show CDR1 as SGHTA and CDR2 as FQGNSA. CDR3 region: CASSLQETQYF. The CDR3, as DNA: TGTGCCAGCAGCCTCCAAGAGACCCAGTACTTC.

This chain uses TRBV14 with TRBJ1-2; D is ambiguous. Trimming removed 3 bases at V and 5 bases at J, with 16 bases between. There are 15 residues in the CDR3. Germline V lookup: CDR1 SGHDN, CDR2 FVKESK. CDR3 DNA: TGTGCCAGCAGCCATGAACAGACCAGCCAGTATGGCTACACCTTC. Protein sequence: CASSHEQTSQYGYTF.

This chain uses TRBV7-2 with TRBJ2-1; weak D call: TRBD2 (6 bases). V gave up 5 bases and J gave up 5 bases, with 19 bases separating them. This CDR3 has 16 residues. Germline CDR1 and CDR2: SGHTA and FQGNSA. The CDR3 sequence: CASSPFGGSGNNEQFF. The CDR3 DNA reads as TGTGCCAGCAGCCCCTTCGGTGGTAGCGGAAACAATGAGCAGTTCTTC.

The chain combines TRBV19 with TRBJ1-1, with D hard to call. Trimming stripped 3 bases from V and 3 bases from J, with 11 bases between. CDR3 length equals 14 residues. Germline CDR1 LNHDA, CDR2 SQIVND (reference sequence). As DNA, the CDR3 is TGTGCCAGTAGTATTCGACCGCGGGACACTGAAGCTTTCTTT. It codes for CASSIRPRDTEAFF.

This clone occurred once. The J gene is TRBJ2-7, the V gene TRBV11-2; D is possibly TRBD1 (6 bases). CDR1 SGHAT and CDR2 FQNNGV come from the germline V gene. The CDR3 extends over 13 amino acids. The V and J ends lost 3 bases and 3 bases respectively, with 9 bases between them. CDR3 coding DNA: TGTGCCAGCAGCTTGAACAGGGACTACGAGCAGTACTTC. Translating gives CASSLNRDYEQYF.

This rearrangement joins TRBV11-2 to TRBJ2-7; perhaps TRBD1 as D (6 bases). This CDR3 contains 15 residues. The germline V and J ends were trimmed by 5 bases and 0 bases, with 14 bases remaining between them. Germline V lookup: CDR1 SGHAT, CDR2 FQNNGV. The CDR3 nucleotides are TGTGCCAGCAGCGTAGGAACAGGGAGCTCCTACGAGCAGTACTTC. This translates into CASSVGTGSSYEQYF.

The chain has TRBV6-5 and TRBJ1-1, with 9 bases lining up with TRBD1. This CDR3 has 13 amino acids. J gave up 4 bases and V 5 bases, and 2 bases lay outside the gene matches. The V gene's germline CDR1 is MNHEY and CDR2 SVGAGI. The CDR3 DNA reads as TGTGCCAGCAGTACGGACAGGGGCACTGAAGCTTTCTTT. Translation gives CASSTDRGTEAFF.

This clone was picked up a small number of times. CDR3 bases: TGTGCCAGCAGCGGACGCAGGGGAAACACCATATATTTT. It encodes CASSGRRGNTIYF. The chain links TRBV9 to TRBJ1-3, with no clear D. Germline CDR1 SGDLS, CDR2 YYNGEE. The CDR3 has 13 residues. Between the trimmed V and J ends, which lost 3 bases and 4 bases, there was a span of 8 bases.

The chain couples TRBV19 to TRBJ2-2; possible D gene TRBD2, 6 bases. The germline CDR1 and CDR2 sequences are LNHDA and SQIVND (reference sequence). V was pared by 3 bases and J by 13 bases, with 15 bases between. This CDR3 comprises 13 residues. The CDR3 DNA reads as TGTGCCAGTAGTATTGGAGGGTTCGAAGGGCTGTTTTTT. This gives the protein CASSIGGFEGLFF.

V usage is TRBV6-5 and J usage is TRBJ2-7; 7 bases fit TRBD2. The germline CDR1 and CDR2 sequences are MNHEY and SVGAGI. Trimming took 5 bases from V and 3 from J; bases not matched to a gene: 7. The CDR3 runs 14 residues. CDR3 sequence reads: CASSPGEGLYEQYF. The CDR3, as DNA: TGTGCCAGCAGTCCGGGGGAGGGTCTCTACGAGCAGTACTTC.

J is TRBJ2-1 and V is TRBV7-6, with D possibly being TRBD1 (6 bases). The CDR3 length is 16 residues. V was trimmed by 5 bases and J by 3 bases, leaving 17 bases between them. Germline V lookup: CDR1 SGHVS, CDR2 FNYEAQ. DNA for the CDR3: TGTGCCAGCAGCCCCCGATCAGGGGAGCTCTACAATGAGCAGTTCTTC. This encodes CASSPRSGELYNEQFF.

The chain joins TRBV6-5 to TRBJ2-2; no firm D call. The CDR3 sequence is 14 residues long. Trimming cost V 2 bases and J 6 bases, with 10 bases left between them. CDR1 is MNHEY and CDR2 is SVGAGI in the germline V gene. CDR3 amino acids: CASSYSLDAGELFF. The CDR3, as DNA: TGTGCCAGCAGTTACAGCCTAGACGCCGGGGAGCTGTTTTTT.

The genes are TRBV5-4 and TRBJ2-1; 11 nucleotides agree with TRBD2. The CDR3 covers 16 residues. CDR1 is SGHNT and CDR2 is YYREEE in the germline V gene (reference sequence). The ends lost 4 bases at V and 4 bases at J; junction bases unmatched: 7. CDR3 residues: CASSLAGGPPYNEQFF. The CDR3 region has the DNA TGTGCCAGCAGCCTAGCGGGGGGCCCCCCTTACAATGAGCAGTTCTTC.

The V and J genes are TRBV19 and TRBJ2-1, with 8 bases aligning to TRBD1. CDR3 length equals 14 residues. Germline values: CDR1 LNHDA, CDR2 SQIVND (reference sequence). Trimming cost V 6 bases and J 5 bases; bases outside gene matches: 6. The CDR3 coding sequence is TGTGCCAGTAGACCAGGGGGCGGAAACAATGAGCAGTTCTTC. This translates into CASRPGGGNNEQFF.

CDR3 DNA sequence: TGCGCCAGCAGCTCGGGCAGGGGGCAGGAAAAACTGTTTTTT. It translates to CASSSGRGQEKLFF. This chain uses TRBV5-1 with TRBJ1-4; TRBD1 aligns across 8 bases. Trimming removed 3 bases from V and 8 bases from J; junction bases left unmatched: 6. Looked up from germline, CDR1 is SGHRS and CDR2 is YFSETQ. This CDR3 is built from 14 residues.

This sequence joins TRBV5-4 and TRBJ2-7, with 7 positions matching TRBD1. CDR1 and CDR2 (germline): SGHNT, YYREEE (reference sequence). The ends lost 2 bases at V and 6 bases at J; junction bases unmatched: 5. The CDR3 totals 13 residues. In nucleotides, the CDR3 is TGTGCCAGCAGCTTACAGGGGCCCGTCGAGCAGTACTTC. This codes for CASSLQGPVEQYF.

This sequence joins TRBV27 and TRBJ1-5; 7 bases match TRBD1. Trimming removed 2 bases from V and 5 bases from J; junction bases left unmatched: 9. This CDR3 region has 16 residues. The V gene's germline CDR1 is MNHEY and CDR2 SMNVEV (reference sequence). The CDR3 here is CASSLGGRGRYQPQHF. The CDR3 DNA is TGTGCCAGCAGTTTAGGGGGGAGGGGGCGATATCAGCCCCAGCATTTT.

In this sample, this clone turned up once. The J gene is TRBJ2-5, the V gene TRBV5-1, with D possibly TRBD1 on 5 matching bases. The V end lost 5 bases, the J end lost 5 bases, and 16 bases lay between the germline ends. The CDR3 spans 14 residues. The germline V gene encodes CDR1 SGHRS and CDR2 YFSETQ. The CDR3: CASRLGPGEETQYF. As DNA, the CDR3 is TGCGCCAGCAGGCTGGGGCCCGGCGAGGAGACCCAGTACTTC. The whole variable domain, remainder taken from reference TRBV5-1 and TRBJ2-5, is KAGVTQTPRYLIKTRGQQVTLSCSPISGHRSVSWYQQTPGQGLQFLFEYFSETQRNKGNFPGRFSGRQFSNSRSEMNVSTLELGDSALYLCASRLGPGEETQYFGPGTRLLVL.

The chain has TRBV7-3 and TRBJ2-2; TRBD1 might be the D (6 bases). The germline V gene has CDR1 SGHTA and CDR2 FQGTGA. CDR3 length equals 15 residues. Trimming left V 4 bases short and J 0 bases short, with 9 bases between. Here the CDR3 reads CASSSTGSNTGELFF. The DNA of the CDR3 is TGTGCCAGCAGCTCGACAGGATCGAACACCGGGGAGCTGTTTTTT.